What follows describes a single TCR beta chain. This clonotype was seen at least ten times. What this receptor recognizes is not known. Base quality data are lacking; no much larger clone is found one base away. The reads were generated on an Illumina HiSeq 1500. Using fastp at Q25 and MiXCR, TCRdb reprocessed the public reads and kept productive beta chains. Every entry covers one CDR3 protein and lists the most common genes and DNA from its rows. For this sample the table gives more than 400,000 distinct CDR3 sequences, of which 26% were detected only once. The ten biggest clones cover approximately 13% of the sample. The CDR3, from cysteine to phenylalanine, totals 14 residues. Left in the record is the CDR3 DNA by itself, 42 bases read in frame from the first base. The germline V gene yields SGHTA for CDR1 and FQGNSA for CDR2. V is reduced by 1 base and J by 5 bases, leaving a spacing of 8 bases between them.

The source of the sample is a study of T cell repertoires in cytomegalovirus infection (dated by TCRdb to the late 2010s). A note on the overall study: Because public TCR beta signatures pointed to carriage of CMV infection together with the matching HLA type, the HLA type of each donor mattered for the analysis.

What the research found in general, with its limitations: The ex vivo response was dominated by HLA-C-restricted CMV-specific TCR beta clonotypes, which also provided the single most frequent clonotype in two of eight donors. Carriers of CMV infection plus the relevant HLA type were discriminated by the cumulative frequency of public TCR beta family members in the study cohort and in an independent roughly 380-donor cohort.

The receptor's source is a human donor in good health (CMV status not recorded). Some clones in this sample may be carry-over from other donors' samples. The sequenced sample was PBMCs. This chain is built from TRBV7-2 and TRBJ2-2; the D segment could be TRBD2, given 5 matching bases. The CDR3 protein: CASSLVLVTGELFF. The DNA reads TGTGCCAGCAGCTTAGTACTAGTAACCGGGGAGCTGTTTTTT.